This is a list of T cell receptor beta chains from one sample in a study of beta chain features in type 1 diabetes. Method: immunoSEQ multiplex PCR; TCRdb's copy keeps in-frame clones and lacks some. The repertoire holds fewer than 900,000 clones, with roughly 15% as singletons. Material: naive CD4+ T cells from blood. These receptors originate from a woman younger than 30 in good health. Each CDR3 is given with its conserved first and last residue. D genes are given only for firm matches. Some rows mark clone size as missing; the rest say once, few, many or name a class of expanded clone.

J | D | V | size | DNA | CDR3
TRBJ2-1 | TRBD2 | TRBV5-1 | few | TGCGCCAGCAGCTCCGGGACTAACGTCAGGGATGAGCAGTTCTTC | CASSSGTNVRDEQFF
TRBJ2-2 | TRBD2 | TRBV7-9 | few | TGTGCCAGCAGCTTAACGGCGGGAGCGAACACCGGGGAGCTGTTTTTT | CASSLTAGANTGELFF
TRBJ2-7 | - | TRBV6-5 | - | TGTGCCAGCCGCGGGCGGAGCTACGAGCAGTACTTC | CASRGRSYEQYF
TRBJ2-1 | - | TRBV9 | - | TGTGCCAGCAGCCCAAGGCAGGGGTATGAGCAGTTCTTC | CASSPRQGYEQFF
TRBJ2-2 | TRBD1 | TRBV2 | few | TGTGCCAGCACTCCGGCGGGACAGGGTTTCTTCGGGGAGCTGTTTTTT | CASTPAGQGFFGELFF
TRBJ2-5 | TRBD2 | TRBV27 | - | TGTGCCAGCAGTTTCTCGGGGGGTAAGACCCAGTACTTC | CASSFSGGKTQYF
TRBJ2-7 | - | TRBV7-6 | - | TGTGCCAGCAGCGCCCGGGACAAAACCTACGAGCAGTACTTC | CASSARDKTYEQYF
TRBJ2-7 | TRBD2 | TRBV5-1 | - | TGCGCCAGCAGCTTGGCCGGGACTAGCGGGCCCTCTACCTACGAGCAGTACTTC | CASSLAGTSGPSTYEQYF
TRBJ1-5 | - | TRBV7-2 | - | TGTGCCAGCAGCCGCACAGGCAATCAGCCCCAGCATTTT | CASSRTGNQPQHF
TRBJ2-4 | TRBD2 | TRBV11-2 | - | TGTGCCAGCAGCCGTCTAGCGGGCGGAGGGGTTGCCAAAAACATTCAGTACTTC | CASSRLAGGGVAKNIQYF
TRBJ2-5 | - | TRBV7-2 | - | TGTGCCAGCAGTTACCATCAAGAGACCCAGTACTTC | CASSYHQETQYF
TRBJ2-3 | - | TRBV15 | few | TGTGCCACCAGCAAGGGACACGTTCAGAATACGCAGTATTTT | CATSKGHVQNTQYF
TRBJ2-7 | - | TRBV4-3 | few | TGCGCCAGCAGCCAAGATACAGGCGGCGAGCAGTACTTC | CASSQDTGGEQYF
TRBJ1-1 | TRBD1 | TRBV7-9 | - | TGTGCCAGCAGCTTATCAGGGGGGAGCGCTGAAGCTTTCTTT | CASSLSGGSAEAFF
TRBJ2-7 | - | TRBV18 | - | TGTGCCAGCTCACGAGGTACCCCAAGGGTCTACGAGCAGTACTTC | CASSRGTPRVYEQYF
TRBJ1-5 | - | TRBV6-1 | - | TGTGCCAGCAGTGGGGGACAAGGCTGGCAGCCCCAGCATTTT | CASSGGQGWQPQHF
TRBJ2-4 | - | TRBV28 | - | TGTGCCAGCAGTTTCTTTCTGGGCAAACAGGGAAACCTAGCCAAAAACATTCAGTACTTC | CASSFFLGKQGNLAKNIQYF
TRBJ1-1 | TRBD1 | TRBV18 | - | TGTGCCAGCTCACCCGACAGGGACACTGAAGCTTTCTTT | CASSPDRDTEAFF
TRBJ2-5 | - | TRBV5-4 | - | TGTGCCAGCAGCTTGGCAGGGACCCAAGAGACCCAGTACTTC | CASSLAGTQETQYF
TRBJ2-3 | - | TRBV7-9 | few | TGTGCCAGCAGCTCCAACACAGATACGCAGTATTTT | CASSSNTDTQYF
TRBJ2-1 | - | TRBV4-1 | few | TGCGCCAGCTATTTAGTCGTCGGCGGGAGAAAGGGGGGTGAGCAGTTCTTC | CASYLVVGGRKGGEQFF
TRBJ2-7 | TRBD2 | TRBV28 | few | TGTGCCAGCAACCATCAGGGAGGGGTTACCTACGAGCAGTACTTC | CASNHQGGVTYEQYF
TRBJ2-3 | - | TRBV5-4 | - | TGTGCCAGCAGCTTGGCCAGTAAGCGAAGCACAGATACGCAGTATTTT | CASSLASKRSTDTQYF
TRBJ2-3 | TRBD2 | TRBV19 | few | TGTGCCAGTAGCCCCACCGGGAGGGAAGATACGCAGTATTTT | CASSPTGREDTQYF
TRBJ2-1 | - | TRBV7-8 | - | TGTGCCAGCAGCTTTGACTACAGACTACGCAATGAGCAGTTCTTC | CASSFDYRLRNEQFF
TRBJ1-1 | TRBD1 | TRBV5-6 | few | TGTGCCAGCAGCAGACAGGGTGAAGCTTTCTTT | CASSRQGEAFF
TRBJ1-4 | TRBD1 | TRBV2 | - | TGTGCCAGCAGAGTACAGGGGGCCGGTACTAATGAAAAACTGTTTTTT | CASRVQGAGTNEKLFF
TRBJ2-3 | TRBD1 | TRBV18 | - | TGTGCCAGCTCACCACCGACAGGGGGAACAGATACGCAGTATTTT | CASSPPTGGTDTQYF
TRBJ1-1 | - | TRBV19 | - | TGTGCCAGTAGTATAGCACGGGGGAGTGAAGCTTTCTTT | CASSIARGSEAFF
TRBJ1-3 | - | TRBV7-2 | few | TGTGCCAGCAGCTTAACTGGAAACACCATATATTTT | CASSLTGNTIYF
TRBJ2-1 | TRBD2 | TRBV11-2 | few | TGTGCCAGCAGCCCCGGACTAGCCGATTACAATGAGCAGTTCTTC | CASSPGLADYNEQFF
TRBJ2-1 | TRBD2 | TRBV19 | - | TGTGCCAGTAGTATCCTAGCGGGAGGGCACAATGAGCAGTTCTTC | CASSILAGGHNEQFF
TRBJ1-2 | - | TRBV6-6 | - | TGTGCCAGCAGTTCGTACAGGGAATTTAATGGCTACACCTTC | CASSSYREFNGYTF
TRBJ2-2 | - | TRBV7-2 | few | TGTGCCAGCAGCGAAAGTTCCTGGGGGGAGCTGTTTTTT | CASSESSWGELFF
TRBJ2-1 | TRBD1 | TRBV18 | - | TGTGCCAGCTCACCAGGACAGGTTGTTTACAATGAGCAGTTCTTC | CASSPGQVVYNEQFF
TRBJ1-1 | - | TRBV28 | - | TGTGCCAGCTCCCGGGGCACAGATATTTTTGAAGCTTTCTTT | CASSRGTDIFEAFF
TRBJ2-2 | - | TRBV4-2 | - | TGTGCCAGCAGCCAAGATCCCCTTTTGGGGAACACCGGGGAGCTGTTTTTT | CASSQDPLLGNTGELFF
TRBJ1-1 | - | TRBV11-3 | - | TGTGCCAGCAGCTTACGGCCGAACACTGAAGCTTTCTTT | CASSLRPNTEAFF
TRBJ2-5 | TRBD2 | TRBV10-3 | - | TGTGCCATCAGTGAGGGGGGTCTAGCGGGAGCTCTGACAAGGGAGACCCAGTACTTC | CAISEGGLAGALTRETQYF
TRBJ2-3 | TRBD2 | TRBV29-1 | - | TGCAGCGTTTTACTAGCGGGTGTAGATACGCAGTATTTT | CSVLLAGVDTQYF
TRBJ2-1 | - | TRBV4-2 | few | TGTGCCAGCAGCCAAGACCAGCAGAGCTACAATGAGCAGTTCTTC | CASSQDQQSYNEQFF
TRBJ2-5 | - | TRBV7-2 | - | TGTGCCAGCAGCTTTGGTGCGAGACAAGAGACCCAGTACTTC | CASSFGARQETQYF
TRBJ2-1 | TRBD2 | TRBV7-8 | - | TGTGCCAGCAGCCTAAGCGGGAGAACCTACAATGAGCAGTTCTTC | CASSLSGRTYNEQFF
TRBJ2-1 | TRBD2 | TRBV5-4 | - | TGTGCCAGCAGCATCTCGACTAGCCGGGAGCAGTTCTTC | CASSISTSREQFF
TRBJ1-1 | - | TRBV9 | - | TGTGCCAGCAGCGAGGGAGGCTGGAACACTGAAGCTTTCTTT | CASSEGGWNTEAFF